The 9 T cell receptor beta chains given below trace back to one sample, sequenced in a study of post-analysis software for immune sequencing data. The TCR beta cDNA libraries carried unique molecular identifiers. TCRdb analysed the PCR reads with MiXCR anew, one entry per CDR3 protein. This sample has approximately 770,000 distinct CDR3 sequences; about 43% occur once, and the top ten carry just under 5%. Overall study findings and caveats: In patients, roughly five TRBV segments were more frequent than in controls, with TRBV5-6, TRBV5-1 and TRBV20-1 among them.

These TCRs' antigens remain unknown. Sequenced material: blood. These receptors originate from a girl aged 5-17 years with multiple sclerosis.

The chain recombines TRBV12-5 with TRBJ1-2, with 7 bases lining up with TRBD1. The V and J ends lost 0 bases and 7 bases, in that order; junction bases with no gene match: 2. The CDR3 is 13 amino acids. CDR1 and CDR2 (germline): LGHNT, FRNRAP. The CDR3 spells CASGLVQGGGYTF. The CDR3 DNA is TGTGCTAGTGGTTTGGTTCAGGGGGGTGGCTACACCTTC.

With respect to this clonotype: Its ends do not fully match the called genes, so a read error is possible. V is TRBV12-3 or TRBV12-4 and J is TRBJ2-7; D is unresolved. The CDR3 runs to 14 residues. CDR3 amino acids: CANSHDFSSYEQYF. CDR3 in DNA: TGTGCCAACAGTCACGACTTCAGCTCCTACGAGCAGTACTTC.

The rearrangement uses TRBV20-1 and TRBJ2-4; D might be TRBD1 (6 bases). The better agreement between TRBJ2-7 and the DNA end casts doubt on the J call. The CDR3 has 12 amino acids. CDR1 and CDR2 (germline): DFQATT, SNEGSKA (reference sequence). The CDR3 region is CSAVPQGLEQYF. For the CDR3, the DNA is TGCAGTGCTGTCCCACAGGGCCTCGAGCAGTACTTC.

V is TRBV9 and J is TRBJ2-1; D not certain. The CDR3 loop spans 14 amino acids. Per the germline V gene, CDR1 is SGDLS and CDR2 is YYNGEE. Deletions cut 0 bases from V and 6 bases from J, with 10 bases between. CDR3: CASSVDGVANEQFF. For the CDR3, the DNA is TGTGCCAGCAGCGTAGATGGGGTAGCCAATGAGCAGTTCTTC.

CDR3 sequence (DNA): TGTGCCAGCAGTTGGGCACATCTAGCCAAAAACATTCAGTACTTC. Amino acids: CASSWAHLAKNIQYF. The chain links TRBV27 to TRBJ2-4; D call uncertain. The V and J ends lost 4 bases and 0 bases respectively, with 10 bases between them. The CDR3 extends over 15 amino acids. Germline lookup yields CDR1 MNHEY and CDR2 SMNVEV (reference sequence).

This chain links TRBV18 with TRBJ2-1; the match to TRBD1 covers 8 bases. The V and J ends lost 8 bases and 0 bases, in that order; junction bases with no gene match: 6. This CDR3 has 15 residues. Germline V CDR1 and CDR2: KGHSH, LQKENI. The CDR3: CASRLGTGSYNEQFF. In nucleotides, the CDR3 is TGTGCCAGCAGACTCGGGACAGGCTCCTACAATGAGCAGTTCTTC.

This clonotype was counted ten times or more. V is TRBV12-3 or TRBV12-4 and J is TRBJ2-7; 7 bases are a match to TRBD2. Trimming took 6 bases from V and 0 from J; bases not matched to a gene: 5. The CDR3 length is 14 residues. CDR3 loop: CASSLGGSSYEQYF. The CDR3 coding sequence is TGTGCCAGCAGCCTGGGCGGGAGCTCCTACGAGCAGTACTTC.

The V and J genes are TRBV9 and TRBJ2-1, with TRBD2 matching over 7 bases. In germline, CDR1 is SGDLS, CDR2 YYNGEE. Trimming took 3 bases from V and 6 from J; bases not matched to a gene: 3. This CDR3 has 13 amino acids. As DNA, the CDR3 is TGTGCCAGCAGCGCCTGGGAGGGCAATGAGCAGTTCTTC. As protein: CASSAWEGNEQFF.

The chain has TRBV15 and TRBJ2-5, with D hard to call. The V end lost 0 bases, the J end lost 7 bases, and 15 bases lay between the germline ends. The CDR3 runs to 15 residues. CDR1 is LNHNV, CDR2 YYDKDF, per germline (reference sequence). This CDR3 reads CATSRDRSAQRTQYF. The CDR3 DNA is TGTGCCACCAGCAGAGATCGGTCGGCCCAAAGGACCCAGTACTTC.